Listed below are T cell receptor beta chains from one sample, sequenced in a study of T-cell reconstitution after alpha-beta-depleted transplantation in children. One entry per CDR3 protein, called by TCRdb with MiXCR from the PCR reads. The repertoire holds some 140,000 distinct CDR3 sequences, roughly 9% seen once, with around 24% in the top ten. Here the sequenced sample was PBMCs, mostly from graft donor cells, taken 180 days after TCRalphabeta/CD19-depleted stem cell transplant. The receptors here all came from a girl under three years old who had a stem cell transplant for combined immunodeficiency, so the T cells may come from the graft donor. CDR3s include the opening cysteine and the closing phenylalanine or tryptophan.

v_call cdr3_length cdr3_aa
TRBV28 15 CASRLPGGTNEKLFF
TRBV12-3/TRBV12-4 14 CASNSQGAEYEQYF
TRBV12-3/TRBV12-4 11 CASSPGQGMTF
TRBV29-1 14 CSAVRGRWDNEQFF
TRBV20-1 16 CSAPHRHRRLWETQYF
TRBV2 10 CASRVSEAFF
TRBV27 15 CASSLQGLRNQPQHF
TRBV29-1 14 CSVEKDFSYNKQFF
TRBV5-5 12 CASSLPVYEQYF
TRBV20-1 13 CSARIQGSDTQYF
TRBV6-5 14 CASSSAPRESTQYF
TRBV15 13 CATSRDSLETQYF
TRBV29-1 11 CSVRISDTQYF
TRBV4-2 18 CASSRHLNGGFINSPLHF
TRBV6-2/TRBV6-3 11 CASRRAAEAFF
TRBV20-1 14 CSAINDRGQETQYF
TRBV6-2/TRBV6-3 13 CASTNRIYNEQFF
TRBV19 15 CASSLLAKGSSEQYF
TRBV3-1 15 CASSLRTGASYEQYF
TRBV11-3 15 CASSLLGQGANIQYF
TRBV6-1 14 CASRRTGGPDTQYF